This TCR beta chain stems from a study of post-analysis software for immune sequencing data. Study-level information: Relapsing-remitting, secondary progressive and progressive-relapsing forms made up the multiple sclerosis disease courses.

Points from the study as a whole: Compared with controls, patients had more of 4 to 6 TRBV segments, including TRBV5-6, TRBV5-1 and TRBV20-1. Diversity measured as normalized Chao1 was significantly lower in multiple sclerosis patients than in controls.

Unique-molecular-identifier-tagged TCR beta cDNA libraries were used. T cells numbering roughly 0.95 to 11 million gave rise to roughly 0.5 million cDNA molecules. TCRdb processed the PCR reads anew with MiXCR; each CDR3 protein has one entry. The repertoire holds some 690,000 distinct CDR3 sequences, with approximately 60% as singletons. V gave up 2 bases and J gave up 2 bases, with 17 bases separating them. The CDR3 has 16 amino acids. Germline V gene lookup returns CDR1 SGHDT and CDR2 YYEEEE. On this clonotype: The antigen remains undetermined.

This clonotype was obtained from a girl aged 2-15 years with multiple sclerosis. The gene calls are TRBV5-6 and TRBJ2-7; D call uncertain. Sample: blood. The CDR3 region has the DNA TGTGCCAGCAGCTTCGGGCGCCCGCCAACCCCCTACGAGCAGTACTTC. Amino acids: CASSFGRPPTPYEQYF.